The 8 T cell receptor beta chains given below trace back to one sample, sequenced in a study of blood T cell repertoires in COVID-19. Profiling relied on immunoSEQ multiplex PCR, and the TCRdb table lists in-frame clones only, not all of them. The sample gives under 150,000 clones, roughly 80% of which show up once; roughly 8.4% is in the top ten. Sequencing was performed on peripheral blood. All receptors come from a human donor with acute or convalescent COVID-19. The donor label of this sample is uncertain.

The chain combines TRBV5-1 with TRBJ1-2; a possible D gene is TRBD1 (5 bases). The V end was cut by 0 bases, the J end by 2 bases, with 20 bases between. The germline V gene encodes CDR1 SGHRS and CDR2 YFSETQ. There are 18 residues in the CDR3. The CDR3 bases are TGCGCCAGCAGCTTGGCGCCGTGGACACCCAAAAAAAACTATGGCTACACCTTC. Its protein is CASSLAPWTPKKNYGYTF. Combining the CDR3 with reference TRBV5-1 and TRBJ1-2 gives the whole variable domain KAGVTQTPRYLIKTRGQQVTLSCSPISGHRSVSWYQQTPGQGLQFLFEYFSETQRNKGNFPGRFSGRQFSNSRSEMNVSTLELGDSALYLCASSLAPWTPKKNYGYTFGSGTRLTVV.

The rearrangement joins TRBV30 to TRBJ2-2; D perhaps matches TRBD2 (5 bases). With 0 bases removed from V and 4 bases from J, the gap between germline ends came to 9 bases. Germline lookup yields CDR1 GTSNPN and CDR2 SVGIG (reference sequence). The CDR3 spans 14 residues. The CDR3 sequence is CAWSVYSVTGELFF. CDR3 coding DNA: TGTGCCTGGAGTGTATATAGCGTCACCGGGGAGCTGTTTTTT.

The gene calls are TRBV5-5 and TRBJ1-2; 12 bases align to TRBD1. The CDR3 loop spans 16 amino acids. V gave up 4 bases and J gave up 4 bases; unmatched junction bases: 8. Germline values: CDR1 SGHKS, CDR2 YYEKEE (reference sequence). Written as DNA, the CDR3 is TGTGCCAGCAGCCAGGGACAGGGGGCGATTGTCTATGGCTACACCTTC. Protein: CASSQGQGAIVYGYTF. Based on the CDR3 plus reference TRBV5-5 and TRBJ1-2, the full variable domain is DAGVTQSPTHLIKTRGQQVTLRCSPISGHKSVSWYQQVLGQGPQFIFQYYEKEERGRGNFPDRFSARQFPNYSSELNVNALLLGDSALYLCASSQGQGAIVYGYTFGSGTRLTVV.

V usage is TRBV5-1 and J usage is TRBJ1-4; TRBD1 aligns across 9 bases. From germline, CDR1 is SGHRS and CDR2 YFSETQ. The CDR3 loop spans 15 amino acids. V shed 2 bases and J 4 bases; nucleotides not matched to a gene: 3. DNA of the CDR3: TGCGCCAGCAGCTTACAGGGGGCGGATAATGAAAAACTGTTTTTT. It translates to CASSLQGADNEKLFF.

V gene TRBV10-3 combines with J gene TRBJ2-3, with D possibly TRBD1 on 6 matching bases. CDR1 and CDR2 from the germline V gene are ENHRY and SYGVKD. The CDR3 consists of 15 residues. V was trimmed by 8 bases and J by 6 bases, leaving 21 bases between them. The CDR3 spells CAIGAYRAMEDTQYF. Here the CDR3 DNA reads TGTGCCATCGGGGCGTACAGGGCCATGGAGGATACGCAGTATTTT.

V is TRBV3-1 (or the pseudogene TRBV3-2) and J is TRBJ2-1, with 9 bases lining up with TRBD2. Germline lookup yields CDR1 LGHDT and CDR2 YNNKEL (reference sequence). V shed 6 bases, J shed 6 bases, and the junction held 9 bases outside the gene matches. The CDR3 extends over 15 amino acids. The CDR3 region is CASSQPGLAFNEQFF. In DNA, the CDR3 is TGTGCCAGCAGTCAACCGGGACTAGCTTTCAATGAGCAGTTCTTC.

The V and J genes are TRBV11-3 and TRBJ2-7; 9 positions agree with TRBD1. This CDR3 is built from 19 residues. In germline, CDR1 is SGHNT, CDR2 YENEEA. Unmatched junction bases numbered 19, after V lost 5 bases and J lost 2 bases. The CDR3 DNA sequence: TGTGCCAGCAGCCCCTATCGCCCCCGCGGGACAGGGAAAACCTACGAGCAGTACTTC. This codes for CASSPYRPRGTGKTYEQYF.

A few counts support this clone. The genes are TRBV13 and TRBJ1-5, with TRBD1 matching 7 bases. CDR3 length equals 16 residues. V was clipped by 0 bases and J by 5 bases; unmatched bases: 7. Germline CDR1 is PRHDT and CDR2 is FYEKMQ (reference sequence). The CDR3 nucleotides read TGTGCCAGCAGCTTAGGCGCAAGGGGGCGCGATCAGCCCCAGCATTTT. Amino acid sequence: CASSLGARGRDQPQHF. Based on the CDR3 plus reference TRBV13 and TRBJ1-5, the full variable domain is AAGVIQSPRHLIKEKRETATLKCYPIPRHDTVYWYQQGPGQDPQFLISFYEKMQSDKGSIPDRFSAQQFSDYHSELNMSSLELGDSALYFCASSLGARGRDQPQHFGDGTRLSIL.